The clone carrying this TCR beta chain was seen a handful of times. Its specificity is not known. This entry belongs to a study of T cell responses to AZD1222 COVID-19 vaccine. Study-wide results and limits: When two AZD1222 doses had been given, Spike-specific TCR breadth and depth rose. Only a handful of AZD1222 recipients, more than five in all, had baseline seropositivity. There were mostly white British donors and more females than males, and clonal diversity was possibly underestimated.

Profiling relied on immunoSEQ multiplex PCR, and the TCRdb table lists in-frame clones only, not all of them. The sample lists approximately 79,000 clones, 80% to 90% occurring once. CDR3 length: 15 residues. Germline V gives CDR1 MNHEY, CDR2 SVGEGT. The junction had 10 bases not matched to a gene; V was cut back by 4 bases and J by 8 bases. The sample was peripheral blood, taken on day 0 of AZD1222 vaccination. This sequence was found in an adult in good health. This chain links TRBV6-2 or TRBV6-3 with TRBJ1-4; 7 bases line up with TRBD1. DNA of the CDR3: TGTGCCAGCAGTTCCTACAGGGGTGTGAAAGAAAAACTGTTTTTT. Encoded protein: CASSSYRGVKEKLFF.